These 2 T cell receptor beta chains were all obtained from the same sample, sequenced in a study of blood T cells in healthy people across ages. A second PCR, run for roughly 7 to 11 cycles, used a sample-barcoded 5' primer plus a J-beta primer mix. One entry per CDR3 protein, called by TCRdb with MiXCR from the 5' RACE reads. This sample carries approximately 2,000,000 distinct CDR3 sequences, roughly 43% of them seen once, and the ten largest clones take 23%. Sample: blood. The source of these receptors is a human donor in good health.

In its sample, this clonotype was seen a few times. The V gene is TRBV7-8, the J gene TRBJ2-1; D gene ambiguous. V was shortened by 5 bases and J by 6 bases, with 17 bases between the two germline ends. Germline-derived CDR1 and CDR2 are SGHVS and FQNEAQ. This CDR3 contains 15 residues. CDR3 in amino acids: CASSPTRFSLNEQFF. The CDR3 nucleotides read TGTGCCAGCAGCCCGACTCGATTTAGTCTCAATGAGCAGTTCTTC.

V gene TRBV20-1 combines with J gene TRBJ2-1; 10 nucleotides line up with TRBD1. CDR1 is DFQATT and CDR2 is SNEGSKA in the germline V gene (reference sequence). This CDR3 has 14 amino acids. The chain's CDR3 is CNARTGGFYNEQFF. Here the CDR3 DNA reads TGCAACGCAAGGACAGGGGGTTTCTACAATGAGCAGTTCTTC.